This T cell receptor (beta chain) was observed in a study of monozygotic twins with inflammatory bowel disease. Amplification of TCRalpha and TCRbeta cDNA involved two nested PCRs that ran for around 15 and 10 cycles. TCRdb re-called the 5' RACE reads; one entry per CDR3 protein, DNA not given. The repertoire shows some 450,000 distinct CDR3 sequences; the top ten hold about 2.3%. The CDR3 is 12 residues long. Germline V lookup: CDR1 DFQATT, CDR2 SNEGSKA (reference sequence). The TCR sequence derives from a human donor with ulcerative colitis or Crohn's disease, or a healthy co-twin of an affected twin (not recorded which). This rearrangement joins TRBV20-1 to TRBJ1-2; the TRBD1 assignment by TCRdb is unverifiable without DNA. The specimen sequenced was blood. This chain's CDR3 is CSGQGVAPGYTF.